The present entry profiles one TCR beta chain with its context. Its cognate antigen is unknown. From germline, CDR1 is MNHEY and CDR2 SVGAGI. The CDR3 has 16 amino acids. The V end was cut by 2 bases, the J end by 7 bases, with 20 bases between. This sample is part of a study of CD8 T cells in ankylosing spondylitis. Study observations and caveats: Previously reported in reactive arthritis synovial fluid and blood were some of the motif variants. There was a TCR beta motif, made of eight highly homologous variants, that appeared characteristic of ankylosing spondylitis blood.

MiXCR, applied by TCRdb to the 5' RACE reads, yields one record per CDR3 protein. The sample has 750,000 to 850,000 distinct CDR3 sequences; approximately 12% are singletons. The chain has TRBV6-5 and TRBJ1-2; the D gene is possibly TRBD1 (6 bases). The clonotype originates from a male donor with ankylosing spondylitis. The sample consisted of blood, either unsorted or a sorted T cell fraction (not recorded which). As DNA, the CDR3 is TGTGCCAGCAGTTACCTTTATCAGGGGCCCGTGGGTGGCTACACCTTC. Protein sequence: CASSYLYQGPVGGYTF.